Only a few counts were recorded for the clone carrying this T cell receptor (beta chain). The source of the sample is a study of blood T cells in healthy people across ages. Trimming cost V 5 bases and J 3 bases, with 22 bases left between them. This CDR3 spans 18 amino acids. Looked up from germline, CDR1 is KGHSH and CDR2 is LQKENI. Then a second PCR, running roughly 7 to 11 cycles, was carried out with a sample-barcoded 5' primer and a J-beta primer mix. TCRdb fed the 5' RACE reads into MiXCR, producing one record per CDR3 protein. The sample holds about 640,000 distinct CDR3 sequences, around 43% seen once.

V gene TRBV18 combines with J gene TRBJ2-2; D is undetermined. Specimen: blood. This sequence originates from a man older than 75 in good health. In DNA, the CDR3 is TGTGCCAGCTCAGCCCCGGAATACGACCGGGCAGACACCGGGGAGCTGTTTTTT. It translates to CASSAPEYDRADTGELFF.